This is a list of T cell receptor beta chains from one sample in a study of OX40 agonist ivuxolimab in advanced cancers. Profiling relied on immunoSEQ multiplex PCR, and the TCRdb table lists in-frame clones only, not all of them. In the table there are approximately 70,000 clones, just over 85% of which are singletons. The sample was CD4+ or CD8+ T cells sorted from blood, taken in a trial of the OX40 agonist ivuxolimab. Receptors were obtained from an adult with an advanced solid tumor such as melanoma, head and neck, liver or kidney cancer. Each CDR3 is given with its conserved first and last residue. The order of the fields is CDR3 protein, CDR3 DNA, clone size, D gene, J gene, V gene. D genes are given only for firm matches. Clone size is stated in some rows and not others, as once, few, many or a class when expanded.

CDR3 protein: CASMGGGQMFGYGYTF
CDR3 DNA: TGTGCCAGCATGGGCGGGGGACAGATGTTCGGGTATGGCTACACCTTC
clone size: few
D gene: TRBD1
J gene: TRBJ1-2
V gene: TRBV28

CDR3 protein: CASSETSGGATYEQYF
CDR3 DNA: TGTGCCAGCAGCGAAACTAGCGGGGGGGCAACCTACGAGCAGTACTTC
clone size: .
D gene: TRBD2
J gene: TRBJ2-7
V gene: TRBV13

CDR3 protein: CASSPRQGAGNEQFF
CDR3 DNA: TGTGCCAGCTCACCACGGCAGGGGGCGGGCAATGAGCAGTTCTTC
clone size: .
D gene: TRBD1
J gene: TRBJ2-1
V gene: TRBV18

CDR3 protein: CASSPQGMSNQPQHF
CDR3 DNA: TGTGCCAGCTCACCACAGGGGATGTCCAATCAGCCCCAGCATTTT
clone size: .
D gene: .
J gene: TRBJ1-5
V gene: TRBV18

CDR3 protein: CASSPNYSGANVLTF
CDR3 DNA: TGTGCCAGCAGCCCGAACTACTCTGGGGCCAACGTCCTGACTTTC
clone size: .
D gene: .
J gene: TRBJ2-6
V gene: TRBV7-2

CDR3 protein: CASSLGLYEQYF
CDR3 DNA: TGTGCCAGCAGTTTAGGCCTTTATGAGCAGTACTTC
clone size: .
D gene: .
J gene: TRBJ2-7
V gene: TRBV28

CDR3 protein: CASSAGLAGISTDTQYF
CDR3 DNA: TGCGCCAGCAGTGCGGGACTAGCGGGGATCAGCACAGATACGCAGTATTTT
clone size: .
D gene: TRBD2
J gene: TRBJ2-3
V gene: TRBV5-1

CDR3 protein: CASSFKGTGAFNTGELFF
CDR3 DNA: TGTGCTAGCAGCTTTAAGGGGACAGGGGCCTTCAACACCGGGGAGCTGTTTTTT
clone size: .
D gene: TRBD1
J gene: TRBJ2-2
V gene: TRBV7-7

CDR3 protein: CASSGGTNEKLFF
CDR3 DNA: TGTGCCAGCTCAGGGGGCACTAATGAAAAACTGTTTTTT
clone size: .
D gene: TRBD1
J gene: TRBJ1-4
V gene: TRBV5-6

CDR3 protein: CASSATGAAGYTF
CDR3 DNA: TGTGCCAGCAGCGCCACTGGAGCGGCTGGCTACACCTTC
clone size: .
D gene: .
J gene: TRBJ1-2
V gene: TRBV9

CDR3 protein: CASSFAGGNEQFF
CDR3 DNA: TGTGCCAGCAGTTTCGCAGGAGGCAATGAGCAGTTCTTC
clone size: .
D gene: .
J gene: TRBJ2-1
V gene: TRBV6-5

CDR3 protein: CASSAGVNEKLFF
CDR3 DNA: TGTGCCAGCTCAGCTGGGGTCAATGAAAAACTGTTTTTT
clone size: .
D gene: .
J gene: TRBJ1-4
V gene: TRBV18

CDR3 protein: CAWSVGGDTQYF
CDR3 DNA: TGTGCCTGGAGTGTTGGAGGGGATACGCAGTATTTT
clone size: .
D gene: .
J gene: TRBJ2-3
V gene: TRBV30

CDR3 protein: CARGWAQGPHEQYF
CDR3 DNA: TGTGCCAGGGGGTGGGCCCAGGGGCCCCACGAGCAGTACTTC
clone size: .
D gene: .
J gene: TRBJ2-7
V gene: TRBV9

CDR3 protein: CASLSGQVNQPQHF
CDR3 DNA: TGTGCCAGCCTCTCCGGACAGGTCAATCAGCCCCAGCATTTT
clone size: .
D gene: TRBD1
J gene: TRBJ1-5
V gene: TRBV19

CDR3 protein: CASSLGGGIYEQYF
CDR3 DNA: TGTGCCAGCAGCTTGGGTGGCGGGATCTACGAGCAGTACTTC
clone size: .
D gene: .
J gene: TRBJ2-7
V gene: TRBV5-5

CDR3 protein: CASGTSGGLQETQYF
CDR3 DNA: TGTGCCAGCGGGACTAGCGGGGGCCTGCAAGAGACCCAGTACTTC
clone size: .
D gene: TRBD2
J gene: TRBJ2-5
V gene: TRBV2

CDR3 protein: CASRSRGFDSPLHF
CDR3 DNA: TGTGCCAGCAGGAGTAGGGGCTTCGATTCACCCCTCCACTTT
clone size: .
D gene: .
J gene: TRBJ1-6
V gene: TRBV28

CDR3 protein: CASSQGGSEKTQYF
CDR3 DNA: TGCGCCAGCAGCCAAGGAGGCAGCGAAAAGACCCAGTACTTC
clone size: .
D gene: .
J gene: TRBJ2-5
V gene: TRBV4-1

CDR3 protein: CASSPTGGVYEQYF
CDR3 DNA: TGTGCCAGCAGCCCTACAGGGGGCGTCTACGAGCAGTACTTC
clone size: .
D gene: TRBD1
J gene: TRBJ2-7
V gene: TRBV6-1

CDR3 protein: CASRLDREGTEAFF
CDR3 DNA: TGTGCCAGCAGGTTAGACAGGGAGGGCACTGAAGCTTTCTTT
clone size: once
D gene: TRBD1
J gene: TRBJ1-1
V gene: TRBV6-6

CDR3 protein: CASSRLVVHNEQFF
CDR3 DNA: TGTGCCAGCTCTCGACTAGTAGTCCACAATGAGCAGTTCTTC
clone size: .
D gene: .
J gene: TRBJ2-1
V gene: TRBV19

CDR3 protein: CASSLPGLYYGYTF
CDR3 DNA: TGTGCCAGCAGCCTGCCAGGGCTGTATTATGGCTACACCTTC
clone size: .
D gene: .
J gene: TRBJ1-2
V gene: TRBV5-4

CDR3 protein: CAWRAPSGVYEQYF
CDR3 DNA: TGTGCCTGGAGAGCCCCTAGCGGGGTGTACGAGCAGTACTTC
clone size: .
D gene: TRBD2
J gene: TRBJ2-7
V gene: TRBV30

CDR3 protein: CASSLGEAFF
CDR3 DNA: TGTGCCAGCAGTTTGGGGGAAGCTTTCTTT
clone size: .
D gene: .
J gene: TRBJ1-1
V gene: TRBV28

CDR3 protein: CASSLTGDQPQHF
CDR3 DNA: TGTGCCAGCAGTTTGACAGGGGATCAGCCCCAGCATTTT
clone size: .
D gene: TRBD1
J gene: TRBJ1-5
V gene: TRBV28

CDR3 protein: CASSLMADQPQHF
CDR3 DNA: TGTGCCAGCAGCTTAATGGCAGATCAGCCCCAGCATTTT
clone size: few
D gene: .
J gene: TRBJ1-5
V gene: TRBV7-9

CDR3 protein: CASSTLMTVYEQYF
CDR3 DNA: TGTGCCAGCAGTACCCTTATGACAGTCTACGAGCAGTACTTC
clone size: .
D gene: .
J gene: TRBJ2-7
V gene: TRBV28

CDR3 protein: CATLPRERLGELFF
CDR3 DNA: TGTGCCACCCTCCCGCGGGAGCGTCTCGGGGAGCTGTTTTTT
clone size: .
D gene: TRBD2
J gene: TRBJ2-2
V gene: TRBV6-6

CDR3 protein: CASSLVSRGFDSPLHF
CDR3 DNA: TGTGCCAGCAGCTTAGTTAGTCGAGGCTTCGATTCACCCCTCCACTTT
clone size: once
D gene: .
J gene: TRBJ1-6
V gene: TRBV7-2

CDR3 protein: CASRENYGYTF
CDR3 DNA: TGTGCCAGCAGGGAGAACTATGGCTACACCTTC
clone size: .
D gene: .
J gene: TRBJ1-2
V gene: TRBV6-6

CDR3 protein: CASSFGASGIYEQYF
CDR3 DNA: TGTGCCAGCAGCTTCGGGGCTAGCGGGATTTACGAGCAGTACTTC
clone size: .
D gene: TRBD2
J gene: TRBJ2-7
V gene: TRBV7-8

CDR3 protein: CMSGNYGYTF
CDR3 DNA: TGCATGTCTGGGAACTATGGCTACACCTTC
clone size: .
D gene: .
J gene: TRBJ1-2
V gene: TRBV20-1

CDR3 protein: CASSPGTGGFHEQFF
CDR3 DNA: TGTGCCAGCAGCCCCGGGACAGGGGGCTTCCATGAGCAGTTCTTC
clone size: .
D gene: TRBD1
J gene: TRBJ2-1
V gene: TRBV6-4

CDR3 protein: CASSAGRWAAFF
CDR3 DNA: TGTGCCAGTAGCGCAGGGAGGTGGGCAGCTTTCTTT
clone size: .
D gene: .
J gene: TRBJ1-1
V gene: TRBV19

CDR3 protein: CASSPGQHSYEQYF
CDR3 DNA: TGTGCCAGTAGCCCGGGACAGCACTCCTACGAGCAGTACTTC
clone size: .
D gene: TRBD1
J gene: TRBJ2-7
V gene: TRBV19

CDR3 protein: CASTQSGGYEQYF
CDR3 DNA: TGTGCCAGCACCCAAAGCGGGGGCTACGAGCAGTACTTC
clone size: .
D gene: TRBD2
J gene: TRBJ2-7
V gene: TRBV28

CDR3 protein: CASSVDKGVTGELFF
CDR3 DNA: TGTGCCAGCAGCGTAGATAAAGGGGTCACCGGGGAGCTGTTTTTT
clone size: .
D gene: .
J gene: TRBJ2-2
V gene: TRBV9

CDR3 protein: CASSFLSSRDTGELFF
CDR3 DNA: TGTGCCAGCAGCTTCTTGAGTAGCAGAGACACCGGGGAGCTGTTTTTT
clone size: few
D gene: .
J gene: TRBJ2-2
V gene: TRBV5-5

CDR3 protein: CASSERSGGAYEQYF
CDR3 DNA: TGTGCCAGCAGTGAAAGGAGCGGGGGGGCCTACGAGCAGTACTTC
clone size: .
D gene: TRBD2
J gene: TRBJ2-7
V gene: TRBV2